Each of the 26 T cell receptor beta chains below was sequenced from the same sample in a study of Graves' ophthalmopathy and Graves' hyperthyroidism. RNA served as the template for amplifying TCR beta CDR3 regions. HTBI primers were used in a first-round RT-PCR, which preceded a second-round multiplex PCR. One entry per CDR3 protein results from TCRdb running MiXCR on the multiplex PCR reads. The sample gives around 1.1 million distinct CDR3 sequences, 35% to 45% of which show up once; over 8.5% is in the top ten. The sequencing sample was made of peripheral blood or thyroid tissue (not recorded which). The source of these receptors is an adult man with Graves' hyperthyroidism.

On this clonotype: A junction end diverges from the germline sequence, so it may reflect a read error. This sequence joins TRBV7-2 and TRBJ2-7; tentatively, D is TRBD2 (6 bases). The CDR3 is 14 amino acids. Looked up from germline, CDR1 is SGHTA and CDR2 is FQGNSA. The CDR3: CASSGTGVPYGQYF. The CDR3 nucleotides read TGTGCCAGCAGCGGAACGGGGGTCCCCTACGGGCAGTACTTC.

This clonotype was observed at least ten times. The V call is TRBV19, the J call TRBJ1-1; TRBD1 aligns across 7 bases. Germline CDR1 and CDR2: LNHDA and SQIVND (reference sequence). The CDR3 covers 15 residues. J gave up 3 bases and V 5 bases, and 9 bases lay outside the gene matches. The CDR3 sequence is CASSRRQGLDTEAFF. The CDR3 nucleotides read TGTGCCAGTAGTCGGAGACAGGGTCTGGACACTGAAGCTTTCTTT.

This clonotype has only a few counts. This chain uses TRBV18 with TRBJ2-5; no clear D. Germline values: CDR1 KGHSH, CDR2 LQKENI. Trimming removed 2 bases at V and 3 bases at J, with 10 bases between. The length of the CDR3 is 14 residues. The CDR3: CASSPSYREETQYF. CDR3 bases: TGTGCCAGCTCACCATCGTATAGGGAAGAGACCCAGTACTTC.

The chain has TRBV6-5 and TRBJ1-6; D is perhaps TRBD1 (6 bases). The CDR3 consists of 15 residues. Between the trimmed V and J ends, which lost 5 bases and 10 bases, there was a span of 18 bases. Per germline, CDR1 MNHEY and CDR2 SVGAGI. The CDR3 sequence: CASSQGAGAGSPLHF. As DNA, the CDR3 is TGTGCCAGCAGTCAAGGGGCAGGGGCAGGCTCACCCCTCCACTTT.

This chain links TRBV13 with TRBJ2-2; 9 positions agree with TRBD1. V shed 5 bases, J shed 6 bases, and the junction held 4 bases outside the gene matches. CDR3 length: 14 amino acids. Per the germline V gene, CDR1 is PRHDT and CDR2 is FYEKMQ (reference sequence). The CDR3 sequence is CASSSGTGSGELFF. The DNA of the CDR3 is TGTGCCAGCAGCAGCGGGACAGGGTCCGGGGAGCTGTTTTTT.

This clonotype was seen a handful of times. The chain links TRBV12-3 or TRBV12-4 to TRBJ2-6; a possible D gene is TRBD1 (5 bases). The CDR3 loop spans 17 amino acids. The ends were cut back, 5 bases at V and 0 bases at J, with 14 bases in the middle. The CDR3: CASSEELRVSGANVLTF. Written as DNA, the CDR3 is TGTGCCAGCAGTGAAGAGCTCAGGGTCTCTGGGGCCAACGTCCTGACTTTC.

Of note for this clonotype: A single base separates this from a much larger clone, so it may be a read error. The chain joins TRBV5-1 to TRBJ1-4; D call uncertain. In germline, CDR1 is SGHRS, CDR2 YFSETQ. The length of the CDR3 is 14 residues. For the CDR3, the DNA is TGCGTCAGCAGCCTACAGACCGAGAATGAAAAACTGTTTTTT. Amino acids: CVSSLQTENEKLFF.

This clonotype was counted a single time. This may stem from a read error, because a much larger clone lies one nucleotide away. J is TRBJ2-2 and V is TRBV10-2; D is ambiguous. V shed 3 bases and J shed 3 bases, with 11 bases lying between them. The CDR3 runs to 15 residues. Germline CDR1 and CDR2: WSHSY and SAAADI. The CDR3 DNA follows: TGCGCCAGCAGTGACTCGGCAGAATACACCGGGGAGCTGTTTTTT. It encodes CASSDSAEYTGELFF.

This clonotype was recorded many times. The V call is TRBV6-5, the J call TRBJ1-1, with D possibly TRBD1 on 5 matching bases. The V end was cut by 6 bases, the J end by 5 bases, with 13 bases between. CDR3 size: 13 residues. From germline, CDR1 is MNHEY and CDR2 SVGAGI. In DNA form, the CDR3 reads TGTGCCAGCAGCATCACCGAGGGGACTGAAGCTTTCTTT. It yields the protein CASSITEGTEAFF.

This clonotype was seen many times. The J gene is TRBJ1-4, the V gene TRBV20-1; D might be TRBD1 (5 bases). This CDR3 contains 14 residues. Trimming removed 0 bases from V and 7 bases from J, with 12 bases in between. CDR1 is DFQATT and CDR2 is SNEGSKA in the germline V gene (reference sequence). Here the CDR3 DNA reads TGCAGTGCTAGAGATGGGAGGGGTGCTGAAAAACTGTTTTTT. Amino acids: CSARDGRGAEKLFF.

About this clonotype itself: A single base separates this from a much larger clone, so it may be a read error. V usage is TRBV24-1 and J usage is TRBJ2-7; 8 bases map to TRBD1. After removal of 3 bases from V and 2 bases from J, the junction contained 17 bases not matched to a gene. CDR1 is KGHDR and CDR2 is SFDVKD in the germline V gene. The CDR3 length is 19 residues. The CDR3 loop reads CATSDETGEVPSFAYEQYF. CDR3 sequence (DNA): TGTGCCACCAGTGATGAGACAGGGGAAGTTCCTTCATTCGCCTACGAGCAGTACTTC.

At least ten counts were recorded for this clonotype. V is TRBV20-1 and J is TRBJ1-6; no clear D. CDR3 length: 15 residues. Germline-derived CDR1 and CDR2 are DFQATT and SNEGSKA (reference sequence). V lost 1 base and J lost 5, with 12 bases in between. The CDR3 DNA follows: TGCAGTGCTAGAGTATCCGGGTGGGATAATTCACCCCTCCACTTT. This gives the protein CSARVSGWDNSPLHF.

This clonotype was found many times. The chain is built from TRBV24-1 and TRBJ2-2, with 8 bases matching TRBD1. In germline, CDR1 is KGHDR, CDR2 SFDVKD. With 0 bases clipped from V and 4 bases from J, the junction kept 3 bases outside the gene matches. The CDR3 contains 16 residues. The CDR3 region is CATSDLDRGSTGELFF. The CDR3 DNA reads TGTGCCACCAGTGATTTGGACAGGGGTAGCACCGGGGAGCTGTTTTTT.

The chain employs TRBV12-3 or TRBV12-4 and TRBJ2-7, with TRBD1 as a possible D gene (6 bases). The CDR3 loop spans 16 amino acids. The V end lost 4 bases, the J end lost 2 bases, and 18 bases lay between the germline ends. The CDR3 DNA follows: TGTGCCAGCAGTTCGCCTGACAGGCCCAGCCCCTACGAGCAGTACTTC. As protein: CASSSPDRPSPYEQYF.

A word on this clonotype: A much larger clonotype is one base distant, so this may be a read error. The CDR3 is CSATPGQLYGYTF. The CDR3 DNA is TGCAGTGCTACACCAGGGCAGCTCTATGGCTACACCTTC. V and J are TRBV20-1 and TRBJ1-2; possibly TRBD1 for D (5 bases). The length of the CDR3 is 13 residues. The V end was cut by 4 bases, the J end by 4 bases, with 13 bases between. Germline CDR1 is DFQATT and CDR2 is SNEGSKA (reference sequence).

This clonotype appeared many times. The rearrangement joins TRBV29-1 to TRBJ2-5; a possible D gene is TRBD1 (6 bases). The CDR3 has 13 amino acids. In germline, CDR1 is SQVTM, CDR2 ANQGSEA. V gave up 4 bases and J gave up 5 bases, with 14 bases separating them. The CDR3 DNA reads as TGCAGCGTTGCCGACGGACAGAGCGAGACCCAGTACTTC. Protein product: CSVADGQSETQYF.

The rearrangement links TRBV30 to TRBJ1-1; D remains ambiguous. CDR3 length: 10 amino acids. From germline, CDR1 is GTSNPN and CDR2 SVGIG (reference sequence). V gave up 4 bases and J gave up 5 bases, with 5 bases separating them. CDR3 loop: CAWIVTEAFF. CDR3 sequence (DNA): TGTGCCTGGATAGTAACTGAAGCTTTCTTT. The complete variable domain, with remaining parts taken from reference TRBV30 and TRBJ1-1, reads SQTIHQWPATLVQPVGSPLSLECTVEGTSNPNLYWYRQAAGRGLQLLFYSVGIGQISSEVPQNLSASRPQDRQFILSSKKLLLSDSGFYLCAWIVTEAFFGQGTRLTVV.

This chain connects TRBV5-6 to TRBJ1-4; 7 bases map to TRBD1. With V trimmed by 2 bases and J by 6 bases, 7 bases remained unmatched. The CDR3 spans 15 residues. Germline CDR1 is SGHDT and CDR2 is YYEEEE. CDR3 in DNA: TGTGCCAGCAGCTTAGCACAGGGGATCGATGAAAAACTGTTTTTT. Translated, it gives CASSLAQGIDEKLFF.

The J gene is TRBJ2-5, the V gene TRBV20-1; perhaps D is TRBD1 or TRBD2 (7 bases each). Trimming stripped 0 bases from V and 7 bases from J, with 18 bases between. This CDR3 has 15 amino acids. The V gene's germline CDR1 is DFQATT and CDR2 SNEGSKA (reference sequence). The CDR3 DNA is TGCAGTGCTAGAGATCCCAAACAGGGGAGGGGGACCCAGTACTTC. It specifies CSARDPKQGRGTQYF.

Details on this clonotype: No conserved phenylalanine or tryptophan is present at the end of the CDR3, so a read error is the likely explanation. The limits of the CDR3 on the DNA are not certain, so only TCRdb's listed CDR3 is given. V gene TRBV11-2 combines with J gene TRBJ2-7; the table names TRBD2, a call not compared with the DNA. The CDR3 is made up of 11 amino acids, end residues included. Germline V gene data show CDR1 as SGHAT and CDR2 as FQNNGV. The CDR3 sequence is CASSRGGGSTS.

This clonotype was detected once. The chain recombines TRBV29-1 with TRBJ1-2, with TRBD1 identical over 8 bases. The CDR3 length is 15 residues. Trimming cost V 8 bases and J 8 bases; bases outside gene matches: 19. Germline CDR1 and CDR2: SQVTM and ANQGSEA. CDR3 amino acids: CSIRDRRGKSEGYTF. The CDR3 DNA is TGCAGCATACGGGACAGGAGGGGAAAATCGGAAGGCTACACCTTC.

The J gene is TRBJ1-2, the V gene TRBV11-2; 7 bases map to TRBD1. The CDR3 is 17 residues long. Germline CDR1 reads SGHAT; CDR2 reads FQNNGV. Trimming cost V 3 bases and J 0 bases; bases outside gene matches: 10. The CDR3 region is CASSLAGFTGANYGYTF. The CDR3 DNA sequence: TGTGCCAGCAGCTTGGCCGGGTTTACAGGGGCTAACTATGGCTACACCTTC.

This clonotype was detected only a few times. This sequence joins TRBV9 and TRBJ1-1, with D perhaps matching TRBD1 (5 bases). This CDR3 has 14 amino acids. Germline V gene sequence: CDR1 SGDLS, CDR2 YYNGEE. V was pared by 0 bases and J by 4 bases, with 10 bases between. The CDR3, as DNA: TGTGCCAGCAGCGTAGCTCCAGGGATCACTGAAGCTTTCTTT. It is translated as CASSVAPGITEAFF.

The rearrangement joins TRBV6-1 to TRBJ1-1; a possible D gene is TRBD1 (6 bases). This CDR3 comprises 14 residues. Germline-derived CDR1 and CDR2 are MNHNS and SASEGT. The V gene lost 2 bases and the J gene lost 5 bases, with 12 bases spanning the gap. In nucleotides, the CDR3 is TGTGCCAGCAGTGAACCAGCGCAGGGGACTGAAGCTTTCTTT. It translates to CASSEPAQGTEAFF.

This clonotype has a handful of counts. V is TRBV4-1 and J is TRBJ1-5; tentative D call: TRBD1 (6 bases). The CDR3 has 16 residues. Trimming stripped 3 bases from V and 3 bases from J, with 15 bases between. Germline V lookup: CDR1 MGHRA, CDR2 YSYEKL. The CDR3 sequence is CASSHDPGQTNQPQHF. CDR3 in DNA: TGCGCCAGCAGCCATGACCCCGGACAGACCAATCAGCCCCAGCATTTT.

The chain couples TRBV20-1 to TRBJ2-5; TRBD2 matches at 7 bases. This CDR3 has 13 amino acids. Germline V lookup: CDR1 DFQATT, CDR2 SNEGSKA (reference sequence). V dropped 6 bases and J dropped 5; count of bases not matched to a gene: 9. The CDR3 DNA reads as TGCAGTGCGACGACTAGCCCCAAGGAGACCCAGTACTTC. Translated, it gives CSATTSPKETQYF.